What follows are 3 T cell receptor beta chains derived from one specimen sequenced in a study of molecular identifiers for immune sequencing clone quantification. In TCRdb, the PCR reads were re-called with MiXCR into one record per CDR3 protein. The sample includes 300,000 to 400,000 distinct CDR3 sequences, over 20% of them seen just once. The sample comprised naive CD8+ T cells from blood, with Jurkat cell RNA spiked in. Specified subset: FACS-sorted CD8+CD4-CCR7+CD45RA+ naive T cells. The source of these receptors is a human donor in good health. Some libraries in this study had Jurkat cell RNA spiked in.

The chain couples TRBV14 to TRBJ2-7, with TRBD1 identical over 8 bases. The CDR3 spans 14 residues. V lost 1 base to trimming and J lost 5 bases; unmatched junction nucleotides: 4. Germline CDR1 SGHDN, CDR2 FVKESK. The chain's CDR3 is CASSQGDRGHEQYF. CDR3 bases: TGTGCCAGCAGCCAAGGTGACAGGGGCCACGAGCAGTACTTC.

This clonotype was recorded many times. The chain recombines TRBV7-2 with TRBJ2-7; the D is unclear. The CDR3 runs to 14 residues. Germline-derived CDR1 and CDR2 are SGHTA and FQGNSA. V shed 1 base and J shed 2 bases, with 9 bases lying between them. The CDR3 reads CASSLDPQAYEQYF. The CDR3 DNA sequence: TGTGCCAGCAGCTTAGACCCGCAGGCCTACGAGCAGTACTTC.

V usage is TRBV11-2 and J usage is TRBJ2-3; TRBD2 agrees at 7 bases. Germline V gene lookup returns CDR1 SGHAT and CDR2 FQNNGV. The J segment lost 1 base and the V segment lost 1 base, leaving 5 bases of the junction unmatched. The CDR3 runs 16 residues. CDR3 nucleotide sequence: TGTGCCAGCAGCTTAGGGCCGGCGGGAGGCACAGATACGCAGTATTTT. Translating gives CASSLGPAGGTDTQYF.